This T cell receptor (beta chain) was captured by sequencing in a study of T cells after somatic rescue of genetic block. The protocol was immunoSEQ multiplex PCR, while the TCRdb copy is restricted to in-frame clones and leaves out a portion. Of roughly 92,000 clones in the sample, 85% to 90% are singletons; the top ten hold roughly 1.5%. V lost 4 bases, J lost 8 bases, and 8 bases stayed unmatched. Germline V gene lookup returns CDR1 SEHNR and CDR2 FQNEAQ (reference sequence). CDR3 length: 15 amino acids. This chain connects TRBV7-9 to TRBJ2-1, with 10 bases matching TRBD1. Material for sequencing was peripheral blood mononuclear cells (PBMCs). This TCR derives from a young woman. The CDR3 here is CASSYPGTGVDEQFF. The CDR3 coding sequence is TGTGCCAGCAGCTACCCCGGGACAGGGGTCGATGAGCAGTTCTTC.